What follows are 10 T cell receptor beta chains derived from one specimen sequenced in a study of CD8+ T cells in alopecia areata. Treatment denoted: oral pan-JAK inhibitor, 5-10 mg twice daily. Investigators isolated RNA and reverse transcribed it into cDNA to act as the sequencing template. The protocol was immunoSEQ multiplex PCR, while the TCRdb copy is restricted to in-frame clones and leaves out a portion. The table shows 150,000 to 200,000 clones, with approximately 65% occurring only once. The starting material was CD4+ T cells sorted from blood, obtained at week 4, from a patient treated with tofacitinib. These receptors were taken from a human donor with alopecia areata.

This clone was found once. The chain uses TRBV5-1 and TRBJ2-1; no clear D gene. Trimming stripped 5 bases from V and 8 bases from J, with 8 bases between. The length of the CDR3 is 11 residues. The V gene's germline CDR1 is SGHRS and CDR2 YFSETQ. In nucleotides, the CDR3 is TGCGCCAGCAGGGTTGGCGATGAGCAGTTCTTC. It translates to CASRVGDEQFF.

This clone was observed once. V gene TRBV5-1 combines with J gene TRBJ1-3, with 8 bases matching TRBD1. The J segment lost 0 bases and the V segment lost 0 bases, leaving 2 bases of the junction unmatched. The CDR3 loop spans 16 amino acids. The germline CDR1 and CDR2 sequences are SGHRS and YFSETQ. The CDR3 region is CASSLDRGSSGNTIYF. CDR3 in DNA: TGCGCCAGCAGCTTGGACAGGGGGAGCTCTGGAAACACCATATATTTT.

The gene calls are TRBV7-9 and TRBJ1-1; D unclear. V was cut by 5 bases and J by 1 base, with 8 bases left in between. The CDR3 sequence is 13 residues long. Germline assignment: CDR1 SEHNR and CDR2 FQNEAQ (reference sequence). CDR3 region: CASSLHGNTEAFF. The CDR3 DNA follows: TGTGCCAGCAGCCTCCATGGGAACACTGAAGCTTTCTTT.

The CDR3 sequence is CSVEGTGGWTEAFF. CDR3 in DNA: TGCAGCGTTGAGGGGACAGGGGGCTGGACTGAAGCTTTCTTT. The chain carries TRBV29-1 and TRBJ1-1; 12 bases match TRBD1. The trim removed 3 bases at V and 5 bases at J, leaving 4 bases unmatched. Germline CDR1 reads SQVTM; CDR2 reads ANQGSEA. The length of the CDR3 is 14 residues.

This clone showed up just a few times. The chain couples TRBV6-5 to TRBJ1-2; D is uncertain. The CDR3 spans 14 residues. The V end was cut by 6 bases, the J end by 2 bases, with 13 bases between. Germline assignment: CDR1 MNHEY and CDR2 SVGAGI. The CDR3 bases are TGTGCCAGCAGGCTATTGGGAGGCAACTATGGCTACACCTTC. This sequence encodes CASRLLGGNYGYTF.

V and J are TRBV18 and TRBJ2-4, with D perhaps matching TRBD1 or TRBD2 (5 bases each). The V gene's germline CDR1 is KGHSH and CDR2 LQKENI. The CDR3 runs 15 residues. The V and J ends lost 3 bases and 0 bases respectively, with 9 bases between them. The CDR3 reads CASSPMGTAKNIQYF. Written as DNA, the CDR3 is TGTGCCAGCTCACCTATGGGGACAGCCAAAAACATTCAGTACTTC.

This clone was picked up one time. As DNA, the CDR3 is TGCGCCAGCAGCCATACCGGGGGGGGGCATGTGAATACGCAGTATTTT. It specifies CASSHTGGGHVNTQYF. The J gene is TRBJ2-3, the V gene TRBV4-3; 8 bases match TRBD2. Germline V gene sequence: CDR1 LGHNA, CDR2 YSLEER. This CDR3 is built from 16 residues. The V segment lost 3 bases and the J segment 7 bases; nucleotides outside the gene matches: 12.

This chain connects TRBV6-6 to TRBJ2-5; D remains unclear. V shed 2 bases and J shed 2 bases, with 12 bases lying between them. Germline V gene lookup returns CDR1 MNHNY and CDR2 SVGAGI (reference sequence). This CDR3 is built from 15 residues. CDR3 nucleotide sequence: TGTGCCAGCAGTTACATCTGGGGTTCACAAGAGACCCAGTACTTC. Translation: CASSYIWGSQETQYF.

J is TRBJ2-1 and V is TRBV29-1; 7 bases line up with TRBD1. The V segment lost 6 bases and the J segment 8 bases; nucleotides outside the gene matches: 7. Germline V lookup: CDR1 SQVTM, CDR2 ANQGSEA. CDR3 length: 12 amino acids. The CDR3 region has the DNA TGCAGCGTGAGGGGGCCCGCCGATGAGCAGTTCTTC. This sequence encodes CSVRGPADEQFF.

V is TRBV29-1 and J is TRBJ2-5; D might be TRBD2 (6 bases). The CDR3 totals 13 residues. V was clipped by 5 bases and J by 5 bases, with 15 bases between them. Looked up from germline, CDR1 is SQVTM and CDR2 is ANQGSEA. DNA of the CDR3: TGCAGCGTTCGCCGCGGGGCATGGGAGACCCAGTACTTC. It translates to CSVRRGAWETQYF.